The entry below describes one TCR beta chain. The antigen this receptor binds is unknown. Per-nucleotide qualities are absent, and no much larger clonotype sits a single base away. The receptor library was made with the immunoSEQ multiplex PCR assay. A mixture of 60 forward primers for TCR Vbeta segments and 13 reverse primers for TCR Jbeta segments was used in the multiplex PCR. Amplification of the CDR3 region of rearranged TCR beta genes was performed with a multiplex PCR assay on genomic DNA. Amplified TCR beta libraries were sequenced as 87-base-pair reads on the Illumina HiSeq System. Turning to the authors' computational methods: Across the 500 to 700 repertoires, a later analysis counted about 81 million unique TCR beta chains, roughly 11 million of which were shared by at least two donors. To remove PCR and sequencing errors, raw reads were error-corrected and collapsed into unique sequences using a nearest-neighbor algorithm that merged closely related sequences. To assign V, D and J gene segments, CDR3 sequences were aligned to IMGT reference sequences. For a sequence to be retained, a match of at least six nucleotides was required to both a V gene segment and a J gene segment. A rearrangement was called productive if the CDR3 had no stop codons and remained in frame with V and J, and every other rearrangement was called non-productive. CDR3 was defined by IMGT convention, running from the second conserved V-encoded cysteine to the conserved J-encoded phenylalanine. Sequences without an unambiguous match to a single V gene segment were excluded from the earlier analysis of a few hundred of the donors. In an earlier analysis of some 590 of the donors, a V segment was called functional when productive rearrangements were above 56.7%, and segregating when the standard deviation between donors exceeded 5%. To diagnose cytomegalovirus status from the catalog of TCR beta chain sequences, a statistical classification framework was built. A later analysis assigned V and J genes by comparing TCR nucleotide sequences with IMGT/GENE-DB human TR gene sequences. Using the TCRdist pipeline, a later analysis assigned CDR3 sequences along with most-parsimonious VDJ recombination scenarios. In a later analysis, each TCR beta chain was defined by its CDR3 amino acid sequence together with its V-gene family, and reads without a unique V-gene family were excluded. In a later analysis, 450 to 600 highly shared, low-generation-probability nucleotide sequences were removed to address suspected cross-contamination and a sequencing artifact. In a later analysis, a clonal expansion index for each public chain was calculated from normalized within-repertoire ranks of inferred template counts. A later analysis computed generation probabilities with a VDJ recombination model fitted to out-of-frame rearrangements, and checked the results against IGoR. In a later analysis, TCR-TCR, TCR-HLA and TCR-CMV co-occurrence was scored with hypergeometric tests, and a repertoire-size bias correction was applied to TCR pairs. To estimate false discovery rates, a later analysis permuted the HLA or CMV assignments 20 times. In a later analysis, co-occurring TCRs were grouped using DBSCAN, and TCRdist sequence similarity was added for clustering within HLA-allele-positive subsets. Repertoires with fewer than 30,000 or more than 120,000 public chains, plus five repertoires with anomalous nucleotide sharing, were excluded from co-occurrence clustering. TCRdb obtained this table from immuneACCESS and retained in-frame rearrangements with V and J assigned. These tables miss some clones; where compared with another copy, unresolved V genes account for less than half of the shortfall, and the remainder is unexplained. D and trimming come from the DNA, and the V and J calls and clone size come from that table. For this sample there are about 110,000 clones; about four fifths appear just once. The ten largest clones take up approximately 3% of the sample.

The cohort was made up of roughly 670 healthy bone marrow donors. At the time of sampling, all cohort members were nominally healthy, though unrecorded immune exposures were likely present. The donor was CMV seropositive and belonged to the group of over 250 seropositive cohort members. A peripheral blood sample was provided by each donor, and peripheral blood mononuclear cells were used for TCR beta sequencing. Genomic DNA extraction from the blood cell samples was performed with the Qiagen DNeasy Blood Extraction Kit. The data stem from a study of cytomegalovirus exposure and HLA in healthy donors (dated by TCRdb to the late 2010s). Notes on the research overall: According to an earlier analysis of 550 to 750 of the donors, about 170 million T cells yielded some 120 million unique TCR beta sequences and less than 300 Gb of sequence data. An early release that covered about 600 HLA-typed donors contained approximately 300 gigabases of sequencing data and around 85 million unique TCR sequences. Of the 350 to 450 genotyped donors, over 65% fell in the genetic ancestry cluster associated with self-reported Caucasian donors. The aim of the study was to test whether cataloging public T cell receptors could identify signatures of past pathogen exposure. The study used immunosequencing to profile the T cell repertoires of several hundred subjects and linked those repertoires to cytomegalovirus serostatus. In addition to the first cohort of roughly 670 subjects, a separate validation cohort of approximately 110 different subjects was used. High-throughput TCR immunosequencing, statistical association of individual TCRs with disease status, and machine learning were combined to predict cytomegalovirus infection status. In a later analysis, previously published TCR beta repertoires from more than 500 donors were re-analyzed and high-resolution HLA genotyping was added so that TCR occurrence patterns could be studied. Rather than drawing on any new phenotypic data, the later analysis identified candidate immune exposures from TCR beta sequences and the way those sequences occurred across donors. An earlier analysis of several hundred of the donors applied high-throughput TCR beta sequencing to assess whether each TCR beta V gene segment acted as functional or pseudogenic. Alongside the repertoire data, information on donor age, sex, ethnicity and CMV serostatus was compiled. Genome-wide SNP genotypes for about 55% of the roughly 670 donors were used in a later genetic analysis, which treated that subset as a discovery cohort. Every discovery cohort repertoire had been produced on one sequencing platform. Both class I and class II loci were covered by HLA typing, at four-digit resolution. Typing coverage varied by locus: 629-630 donors for A, B, C, DRB1 and DQB1; 522 for DQA1; more than 600 for DPA1; roughly 450 for DPB1. A handful of DR-DQ haplotypes were handled as single units for association and clustering because linkage in the cohort was strong. Across approximately 420 genotyped donors of the cohort, an average of roughly 200,000 unique TCR beta nucleotide sequences per donor were sequenced, and around 20% of those sequences were non-productive. Overall study results and their limits: In an earlier analysis of more than 500 of the donors, most TCR beta V segments appeared in productive rearrangements about 87% or about 30% of the time, broadly matching IMGT annotations. A further reported finding was that TCR beta sequences accurately predicted the HLA-A and HLA-B alleles for most subjects in the first cohort. In vitro tests confirmed that a few of the cytomegalovirus-associated TCR beta chains recognize cytomegalovirus antigens. It was suggested by the authors that the approach could potentially be generalized to other disease states and immunological phenotypes. A later analysis found that TCR association rates varied across HLA loci, with DRB1 alleles showing the most associated TCRs and HLA-C alleles the fewest. A group of highly shared sequence variants was considered likely to be a technical artifact of the sequencing pipeline. The cohort was sequenced for TCR beta chains only, and without alpha or paired-chain data the features that could be detected were limited. Immune exposure information for the cohort was limited to CMV serostatus. Linkage disequilibrium might explain the correlated functional status among segregating V segments, but an unknown experimental factor could not be ruled out. A later analysis associated 15,000 or so TCR beta sequences with specific HLA alleles at a false discovery rate of 0.05. The classifier was reported to diagnose cytomegalovirus status with high specificity and sensitivity in both the original cohort and the validation cohort. Roughly uniform sequencing depth across donors was assumed in presence/absence analyses, although this assumption may not hold. In a later genetic analysis, a missense DCLRE1C variant was associated with V-gene and J-gene trimming of TCR beta chains, and the association was replicated in an independent cohort. While some public TCRs were present in many individuals, most TCR sequences turned up only very rarely across donors. According to a later analysis, parvovirus B19, influenza, CMV and Epstein-Barr virus appeared linked to several top co-occurrence clusters. Because HLA typing was missing for some donors at each locus, association tests included only the typed subset. A total of around 150 TCR beta chains were listed by the study as associated with cytomegalovirus. A later analysis found that HLA-associated TCR beta chains were more clonally expanded and had lower generation probabilities than equally common non-associated chains. When HLA alleles, especially DR and DQ, strongly co-occurred, attributing TCR associations to individual alleles was difficult. Because counts were too low, roughly 16 rarely observed V segments, including chromosome 9 orphons, were left out of the earlier analysis of over 550 of the donors. Because the 87-base-pair reads could not distinguish some IMGT-functional V segments, including TRBV6-2 and TRBV6-3, those segments were excluded. A later analysis found that most CMV-associated TCR beta chains appeared HLA-restricted, with HLA associations seemingly driven largely by CMV exposure. A later genetic analysis reported fewer N-insertions in productive TCRs among donors in an Asian-associated ancestry cluster than the approximately 670-donor mean.

Between the V and J ends, shortened by 3 bases and 0 bases respectively, the junction contains 21 bases. CDR1 and CDR2, per the germline V gene (reference sequence), are LNHDA and SQIVND. The CDR3 measures 19 amino acids from cysteine to phenylalanine. The retained sequence is limited to the CDR3, 57 bases, with the frame set at the first base. This receptor was taken from a woman between 18 and 29 years old in good health and CMV-seropositive. The chain couples TRBV19 to TRBJ2-1; 6 matching bases give a weak D call of TRBD1. The source material was PBMCs. Here is the DNA: TGTGCCAGTAGTATCCCTCCGCCCGACAGGCTTAGCTCCTACAATGAGCAGTTCTTC. Its protein reads: CASSIPPPDRLSSYNEQFF.